The entry below describes one T cell receptor beta chain. What it binds is not known. The source of the sample is a study of T cell responses to AZD1222 COVID-19 vaccine. Findings and limits, study-wide: Close to half of spike-specific TCRs reportedly recognize unmutated variant regions. No repertoire was sampled before or during the peak T cell response, only after it.

Trimming took 7 bases from V and 4 from J; bases not matched to a gene: 14. The germline V gene encodes CDR1 SQVTM and CDR2 ANQGSEA. The CDR3 runs to 15 residues. Some clones are missing from TCRdb's copy, which holds only in-frame ones; the method was immunoSEQ multiplex PCR. The sample records 85,000 or so clones, more than 80% being singletons. Material: peripheral blood, obtained on day 0 of AZD1222 vaccination. The clonotype originates from an adult in good health. The chain carries TRBV29-1 and TRBJ1-2, with TRBD1 matching over 8 bases. The CDR3 sequence: CSGIISGGISYGYTF. CDR3 nucleotide sequence: TGCAGCGGAATCATCTCAGGGGGCATCTCCTATGGCTACACCTTC. Complete variable domain (other parts from reference TRBV29-1 and TRBJ1-2): SAVISQKPSRDICQRGTSLTIQCQVDSQVTMMFWYRQQPGQSLTLIATANQGSEATYESGFVIDKFPISRPNLTFSTLTVSNMSPEDSSIYLCSGIISGGISYGYTFGSGTRLTVV.